This T cell receptor beta chain was identified in a study of beta chain features in type 1 diabetes. The study, taken as a whole, reports: Shortening that was moderate but significant affected the TCRB CDR3s of Type 1 diabetes patients in all four CD4+ subsets.

Investigators reverse transcribed all isolated RNA, so they sequenced expressed TCRB transcripts. Clones were read by immunoSEQ multiplex PCR, and TCRdb kept only the in-frame ones, dropping some. This sample carries 600,000 or so clones, about an eighth of them seen once, and the ten largest clones take approximately 0.042%. V shed 5 bases and J shed 4 bases, with 8 bases lying between them. CDR3 size: 12 residues. Germline V gives CDR1 MDHEN, CDR2 SYDVKM. As regards this clone: Its antigen is undetermined.

This clonotype was obtained from a man younger than 30 with type 1 diabetes. Specimen: naive CD4+ T cells from blood. The chain links TRBV28 to TRBJ2-5, with D perhaps TRBD2 (6 bases). The CDR3 DNA reads as TGTGCCAGCAGTCCTAGCGCAGAGACCCAGTACTTC. This gives the protein CASSPSAETQYF.